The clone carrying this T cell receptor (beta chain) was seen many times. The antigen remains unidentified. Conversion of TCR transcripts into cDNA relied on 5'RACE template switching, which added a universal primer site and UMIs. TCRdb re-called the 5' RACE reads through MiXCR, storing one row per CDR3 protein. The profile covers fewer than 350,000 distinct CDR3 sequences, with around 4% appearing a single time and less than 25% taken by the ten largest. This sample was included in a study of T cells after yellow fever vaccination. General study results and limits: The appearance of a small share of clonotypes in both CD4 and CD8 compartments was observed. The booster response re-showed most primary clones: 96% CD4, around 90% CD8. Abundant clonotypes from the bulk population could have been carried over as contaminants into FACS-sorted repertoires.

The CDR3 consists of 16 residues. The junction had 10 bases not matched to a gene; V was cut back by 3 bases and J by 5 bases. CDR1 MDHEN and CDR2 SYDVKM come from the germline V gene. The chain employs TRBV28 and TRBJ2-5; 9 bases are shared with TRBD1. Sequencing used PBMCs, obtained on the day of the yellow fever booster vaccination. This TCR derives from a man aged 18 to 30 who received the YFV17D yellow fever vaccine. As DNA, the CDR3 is TGTGCCAGCAGTTTCCCCGAACAGGGGGCGCGGGAGACCCAGTACTTC. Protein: CASSFPEQGARETQYF.